This entry describes one TCR beta chain. The antigen it binds to is not known. Base qualities are not provided; no much larger clone lies one nucleotide away. Inclusive of the bounding cysteine and phenylalanine, the CDR3 is 14 residues long. Of the read, only the CDR3 DNA is kept; its 42 bases are in frame from base 1. From the germline V gene, CDR1 is SGHDT and CDR2 is YYEEEE. After removal of 0 bases from V and 5 bases from J, the junction retains 4 bases not matched to a gene. The data derive from a study of blood T cell repertoires in COVID-19 (dated by TCRdb to between 2020 and 2021). About the investigation overall: Collaborator samples came from the United States, Italy and Spain and covered acute and convalescent phases of COVID-19. The material from the prospective study consisted of cDNA or gDNA derived from T cells, B-cell-depleted T cells, or PBMCs. The dataset comprised deeply sampled blood TCRbeta repertoires from subjects exposed to, actively infected with, or recovered from COVID-19. The repertoires were made available in a free public database intended to serve as a resource for research on the immune response to SARS-CoV-2. The samples were drawn from two sources: the first 160 participants of the ongoing ImmuneRACE study, and 1,254 subjects contributed by 6 global collaborators. Sample metadata almost always included a de-identified subject ID, COVID-19 status, age in years and sex. Where available, HLA class I and class II types were obtained from metadata supplied by the sample provider rather than from assay-based typing. The research as a whole found: Clinical and demographic metadata were provided uncurated, with the amount varying by source and participant.

TCRbeta CDR3 regions were amplified from genomic DNA using the immunoSEQ Assay, a bias-controlled multiplex PCR. On the study's bioinformatics: The number of nucleated cells in each sample was estimated from the amplification of reference gene primers within the assay. Sequence reads were collapsed and filtered to measure the absolute abundance of every unique TCRbeta CDR3 rearrangement. For each sample, productive Simpson clonality was calculated by taking the square root of Simpson's diversity index across productive rearrangements. The immuneACCESS repertoire file appears here via TCRdb, limited to in-frame rearrangements. These files lack a portion of the clones; in checked studies, under half of the deficit traces to unresolved V genes, and the cause of the others is not known. D and trimming come from the DNA, and the V and J calls and clone size come from that table. The sample has about 64,000 clones on record, roughly 88% of them singletons. Roughly 40% of the sample comes from the top ten.

One collaborating source in Seattle enrolled patients while the patients were actively infected and followed the patients over time throughout the course of disease. Whole blood was collected in K2EDTA tubes by collaborating institutions according to the institutions' own protocols. For TCRbeta analysis, collaborator samples were shipped as frozen whole blood, as isolated PBMCs, or as DNA extracted from either sample type. The sample comprised peripheral blood. This receptor chain uses TRBV5-6 and TRBJ2-5, with 7 junctional bases fitting TRBD1. The origin of this receptor is a woman aged 55-70 years with COVID-19, enrolled during active disease. The nucleotides are TGTGCCAGCAGCTTGGGACAGGGAAGGGAGACCCAGTACTTC. Translated, this gives CASSLGQGRETQYF.